The clone carrying this T cell receptor beta chain was detected many times. Its antigen remains unidentified. This specimen belongs to a study of breast tumors, draining lymph nodes, adjacent tissues. Study-wide findings and caveats: Tumors had less TCR diversity than lymph nodes, more than nontumor tissue. Tumor T cell lymph node origin was a supported hypothesis, not proven. Compared with basal-like, luminal-like tumors shared significantly more repertoire with nontumor tissue. Data fit most tumor T cells coming from lymph node, expanding in tumor.

From the multiplex PCR reads, TCRdb called clonotypes with MiXCR, one entry per CDR3 protein. The table has some 52,000 distinct CDR3 sequences, under 55% seen once. CDR3 size: 14 residues. Germline CDR1 is SGHVS and CDR2 is FQNEAQ. Trimming removed 2 bases from V and 4 bases from J, with 11 bases in between. Sequencing input: breast tumor tissue. The rearrangement links TRBV7-8 to TRBJ1-2; D is unresolved. The receptor comes from a female donor with breast cancer. Some clones in this sample may be carry-over from other donors' samples. CDR3 region: CASSLSGRLYGYTF. For the CDR3, the DNA is TGTGCCAGCAGCTTATCGGGTCGACTCTATGGCTACACCTTC.